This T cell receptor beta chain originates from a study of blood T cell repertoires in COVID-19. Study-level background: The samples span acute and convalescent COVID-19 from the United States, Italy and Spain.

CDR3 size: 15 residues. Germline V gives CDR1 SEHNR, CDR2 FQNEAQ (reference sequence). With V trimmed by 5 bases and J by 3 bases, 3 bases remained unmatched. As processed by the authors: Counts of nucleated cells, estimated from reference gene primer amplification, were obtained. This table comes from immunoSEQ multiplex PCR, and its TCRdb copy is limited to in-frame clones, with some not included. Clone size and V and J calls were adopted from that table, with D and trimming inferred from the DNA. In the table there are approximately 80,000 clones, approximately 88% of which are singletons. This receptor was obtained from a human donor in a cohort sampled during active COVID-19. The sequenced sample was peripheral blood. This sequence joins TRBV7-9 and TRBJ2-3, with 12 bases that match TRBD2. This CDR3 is CASSKGLAGTDTQYF. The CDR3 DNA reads TGTGCCAGCAGCAAGGGACTAGCGGGTACAGATACGCAGTATTTT. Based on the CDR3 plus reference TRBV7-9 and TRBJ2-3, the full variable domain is DTGVSQNPRHKITKRGQNVTFRCDPISEHNRLYWYRQTLGQGPEFLTYFQNEAQLEKSRLLSDRFSAERPKGSFSTLEIQRTEQGDSAMYLCASSKGLAGTDTQYFGPGTRLTVL.